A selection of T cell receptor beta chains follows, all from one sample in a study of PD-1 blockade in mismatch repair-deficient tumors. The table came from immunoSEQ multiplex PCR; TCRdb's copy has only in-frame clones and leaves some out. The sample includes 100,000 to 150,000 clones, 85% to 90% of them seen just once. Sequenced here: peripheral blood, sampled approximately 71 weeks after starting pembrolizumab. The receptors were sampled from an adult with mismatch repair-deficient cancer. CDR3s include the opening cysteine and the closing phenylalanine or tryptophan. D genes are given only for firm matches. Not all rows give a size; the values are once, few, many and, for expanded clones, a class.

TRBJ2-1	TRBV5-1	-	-	TGCGCCAGCAGCTTGGCCGGGTGGGTGGGGTCCTACAATGAGCAGTTCTTC	CASSLAGWVGSYNEQFF
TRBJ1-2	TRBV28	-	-	TGTGCCAGCCGCGCCAATGGCTACACCTTC	CASRANGYTF
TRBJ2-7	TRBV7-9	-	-	TGTGCCAGCAGCTCTCCCGGGACTGCCGCCTACGAGCAGTACTTC	CASSSPGTAAYEQYF
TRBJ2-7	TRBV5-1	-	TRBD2	TGCGCCAGCAGCTTGGCCGCGGGAGACTACGAGCAGTACTTC	CASSLAAGDYEQYF
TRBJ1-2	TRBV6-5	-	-	TGTGCCAGCAGGGGGTCCGGGGATGGCTACACCTTC	CASRGSGDGYTF
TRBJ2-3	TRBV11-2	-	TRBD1	TGTGCCAGCAGCCCACGACAGGGCGGCTCTTGGTTCACAGATACGCAGTATTTT	CASSPRQGGSWFTDTQYF
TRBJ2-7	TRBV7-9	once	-	TGTGCCAGCAGCTCCGGGAGCTTCTACGAGCAGTACTTC	CASSSGSFYEQYF
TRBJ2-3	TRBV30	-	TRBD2	TGTGCCTGGAGTGTAATAGCGGGAGGGGGTACGCAGTATTTT	CAWSVIAGGGTQYF
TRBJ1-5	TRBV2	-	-	TGTGCCAGCAGTGGGCCAGGGGGCAATCAGCCCCAGCATTTT	CASSGPGGNQPQHF
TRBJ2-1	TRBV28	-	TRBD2	TGTGCCAGCAGTTCTGGGACTAGCGGGATCAATGAGCAGTTCTTC	CASSSGTSGINEQFF
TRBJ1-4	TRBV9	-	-	TGTGCCAGCAGCGACGGGACGAGGGAAAAACTGTTTTTT	CASSDGTREKLFF
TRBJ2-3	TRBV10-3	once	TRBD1	TGTGCCATCCACGGGACAGGGATGCGGGATACGCAGTATTTT	CAIHGTGMRDTQYF
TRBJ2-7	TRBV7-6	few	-	TGTGCCAGCAGCTTAGAGGTCAGCCACGAGCAGTACTTC	CASSLEVSHEQYF
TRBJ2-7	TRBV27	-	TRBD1	TGTGCCAGCAGTTTAGGACAGGGGGTTTACGAGCAGTACTTC	CASSLGQGVYEQYF
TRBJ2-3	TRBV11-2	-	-	TGTGCCAGCAGCTTAGGATTGGGGACAAGGCGGAACACAGATACGCAGTATTTT	CASSLGLGTRRNTDTQYF
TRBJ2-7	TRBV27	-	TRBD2	TGTGCCAGCAGTCCACTAGCGGATCTCACCTACGAGCAGTACTTC	CASSPLADLTYEQYF
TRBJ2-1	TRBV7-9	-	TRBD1	TGTGCCAGCAGCCCGCAATGGGACAGGTCGTACAATGAGCAGTTCTTC	CASSPQWDRSYNEQFF
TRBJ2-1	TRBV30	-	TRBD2	TGTGCCTGGAGTGTACCGGGGGGGTGGGCCTACAATGAGCAGTTCTTC	CAWSVPGGWAYNEQFF
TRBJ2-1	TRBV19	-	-	TGTGCCAGTAGCCCGCAACGCGGGGTAAATGAGCAGTTCTTC	CASSPQRGVNEQFF
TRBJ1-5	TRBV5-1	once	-	TGCGCCAGCAGCTGGTTTCTGGGACAGCCCCAGCATTTT	CASSWFLGQPQHF
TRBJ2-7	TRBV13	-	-	TGTGCCAGCAGCTCAGAACAGGGAAAAAGGTACGAGCAGTACTTC	CASSSEQGKRYEQYF
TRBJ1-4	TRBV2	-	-	TGTGCCAGCAGTGGTTGGGTTGCAACTAATGAAAAACTGTTTTTT	CASSGWVATNEKLFF
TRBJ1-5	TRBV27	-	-	TGTGCCAGCAGCCACCGCCCGGGGATCAATCAGCCCCAGCATTTT	CASSHRPGINQPQHF
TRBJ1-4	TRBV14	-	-	TGTGCCAGCAGCCAAAGGCGCTCAAAGGGAAAACTGTTTTTT	CASSQRRSKGKLFF
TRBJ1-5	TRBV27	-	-	TGTGCCAGCAGTCCACTGACAGAGGGTCAGCCCCAGCATTTT	CASSPLTEGQPQHF
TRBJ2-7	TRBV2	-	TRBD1	TGTGCCAGCAGTGAATGGACAGGTTTTACCTACGAGCAGTACTTC	CASSEWTGFTYEQYF
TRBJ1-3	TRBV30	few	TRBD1	TGTGCCTGGAGTGCCCTGACAGGGCTGGGAAACACCATATATTTT	CAWSALTGLGNTIYF
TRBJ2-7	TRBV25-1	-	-	TGTGCCAGCCGCTCCCGGCCCCTAGGGGACTTAACGGGCTACGAGCAGTACTTC	CASRSRPLGDLTGYEQYF
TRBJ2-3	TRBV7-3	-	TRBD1	TGTGCCAGCAGCCCGGGACAGAGCACAGATACGCAGTATTTT	CASSPGQSTDTQYF
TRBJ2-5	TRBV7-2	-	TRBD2	TGTGCCAGCCGTGGGGAGGGAGTCCAGTACTTC	CASRGEGVQYF
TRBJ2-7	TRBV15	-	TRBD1	TGTGCCACCAGCAGAACCGGGACAGGCTACGAGCAGTACTTC	CATSRTGTGYEQYF
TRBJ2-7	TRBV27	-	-	TGTGCCAGCAGTCCTGGGGTTACCTACGAGCAGTACTTC	CASSPGVTYEQYF
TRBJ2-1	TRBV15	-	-	TGTGCCACCAGCAGAGACTCATATGAGCAGTTCTTC	CATSRDSYEQFF
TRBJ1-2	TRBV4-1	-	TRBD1	TGCGCCAGCAGCCAGCCGGGACAGCTCAACTATGGCTACACCTTC	CASSQPGQLNYGYTF
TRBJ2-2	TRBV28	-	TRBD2	TGTGCCAGCAGACCTAGCGGGACGAACACCGGGGAGCTGTTTTTT	CASRPSGTNTGELFF
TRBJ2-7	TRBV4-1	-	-	TGCGCCAGCAGCCAAGATGACGCGGGGAACCCGATAAACTACGAGCAGTACTTC	CASSQDDAGNPINYEQYF
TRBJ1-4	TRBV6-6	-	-	TGTGCCAGCAGCCGCGGGACAACTAATGAAAAACTGTTTTTT	CASSRGTTNEKLFF
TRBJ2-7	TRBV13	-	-	TGTGCCAGCAGGCGACTGGGGAGCTCCTACGAGCAGTACTTC	CASRRLGSSYEQYF
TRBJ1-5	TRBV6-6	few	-	TGTGCCAGCACCTTCCGTAGCATCGATCAGCCCCAGCATTTT	CASTFRSIDQPQHF
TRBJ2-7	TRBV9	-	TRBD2	TGTGCCAGCAGCGTAGATGGGACTAGCGGGCTCTCACAGTACTTC	CASSVDGTSGLSQYF
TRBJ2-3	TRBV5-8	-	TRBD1	TGTGCCAGCAGACAAAACAGGGGGCAAGGAGATACGCAGTATTTT	CASRQNRGQGDTQYF
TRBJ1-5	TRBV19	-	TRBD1	TGTGCCAGTAGTTGGACAGGGGGCGCGGGCAGCAATCAGCCCCAGCATTTT	CASSWTGGAGSNQPQHF
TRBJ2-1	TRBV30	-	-	TGTGCCTGGAGCGAGAACTCCTACAATGAGCAGTTCTTC	CAWSENSYNEQFF
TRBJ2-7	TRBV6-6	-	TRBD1	TGTGCCAGCAGTACGGACAGGGGGCATAGGGGGCAGTACTTC	CASSTDRGHRGQYF
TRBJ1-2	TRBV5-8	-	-	TGTGCCAGCAGCGACGCTAGCAGGGGACTGGGAGGCTACACCTTC	CASSDASRGLGGYTF
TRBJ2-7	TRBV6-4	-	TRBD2	TGTGCCAGGGAGACTAGCGGGAGGAGGAACGAGCAGTACTTC	CARETSGRRNEQYF
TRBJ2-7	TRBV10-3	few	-	TGTGCCATCAGTGAGTTTGCGCACTACGAGCAGTACTTC	CAISEFAHYEQYF
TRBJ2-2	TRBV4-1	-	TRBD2	TGCGCCAGCAGCCCCCAGGTCGGGACTAGCGGCACCGGGGAGCTGTTTTTT	CASSPQVGTSGTGELFF
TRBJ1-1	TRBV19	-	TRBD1	TGTGCCAGTATCCGACAGGGGGCTACTGAAGCTTTCTTT	CASIRQGATEAFF
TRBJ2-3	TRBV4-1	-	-	TGCGCCAGCAGCCAAGATCGGGGCACAGATACGCAGTATTTT	CASSQDRGTDTQYF
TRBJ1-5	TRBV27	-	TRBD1	TGTGCCAGCAGTTTCGGACAGGGGGGTCAGCCCCAGCATTTT	CASSFGQGGQPQHF
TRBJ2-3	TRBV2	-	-	TGTGCCAGCAGTGCTTATGCAGATACGCAGTATTTT	CASSAYADTQYF
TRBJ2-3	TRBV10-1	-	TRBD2	TGCGCCAGCAGTGAGTCAGCGGGGCTTCGGGATACGCAGTATTTT	CASSESAGLRDTQYF
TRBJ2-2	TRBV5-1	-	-	TGCGCCAGCAGCTTAGCAGGGATGACCGGGGAGCTGTTTTTT	CASSLAGMTGELFF
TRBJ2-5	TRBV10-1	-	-	TGCGCCAGCAGTGAGTCTCGGCAAGAGACCCAGTACTTC	CASSESRQETQYF
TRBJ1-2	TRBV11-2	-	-	TGTGCCAGCAGCTCCCTCCGGGGGAGTTTCGGTAGGGGCTACACCTTC	CASSSLRGSFGRGYTF
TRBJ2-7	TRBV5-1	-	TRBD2	TGCGCCAGCAGCTTGCTAGCGGGAGGGGGGGAGCAGTACTTC	CASSLLAGGGEQYF
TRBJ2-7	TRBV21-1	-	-	TGTGCCAGCAGCAAAGAAGGCCAACTCGCTTACGAGCAGTACTTC	CASSKEGQLAYEQYF
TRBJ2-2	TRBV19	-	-	TGTGCCACCCGCGCGGCTTGGACCTACACCGGGGAGCTGTTTTTT	CATRAAWTYTGELFF